This T cell receptor beta chain is drawn from a study of blood T cells in healthy people across ages. Using a J-beta primer mix together with a sample-barcoded 5' primer, a second PCR was run for roughly 6 to 12 cycles. MiXCR, applied by TCRdb to the 5' RACE reads, yields one record per CDR3 protein. Of roughly 1.9 million distinct CDR3 sequences in the sample, 35% to 50% were seen once. This clonotype has more than one count but fewer than ten. This TCR derives from a human donor in good health. Sequencing used blood.

The CDR3 DNA reads TGTGCCAGCAGCCCCGCACAGAAAATGAACACTGAAGCTTTCTTT. It specifies CASSPAQKMNTEAFF. The chain employs TRBV5-4 and TRBJ1-1; unclear D gene. Trimming cost V 4 bases and J 0 bases, with 13 bases left between them. The CDR3 sequence is 15 residues long. Germline V gene lookup returns CDR1 SGHNT and CDR2 YYREEE (reference sequence).